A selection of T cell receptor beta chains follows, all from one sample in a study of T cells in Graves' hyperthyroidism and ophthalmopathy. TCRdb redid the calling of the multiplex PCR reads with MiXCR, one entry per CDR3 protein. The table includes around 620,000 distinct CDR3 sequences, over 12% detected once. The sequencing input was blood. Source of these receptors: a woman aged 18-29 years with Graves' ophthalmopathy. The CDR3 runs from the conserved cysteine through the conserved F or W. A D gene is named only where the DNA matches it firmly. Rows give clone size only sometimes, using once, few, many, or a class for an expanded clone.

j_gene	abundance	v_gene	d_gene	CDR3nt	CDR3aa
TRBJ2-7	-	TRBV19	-	TGTGCCAGTAAGGAGGGACTGGGCTACGAGCAGTACTTC	CASKEGLGYEQYF
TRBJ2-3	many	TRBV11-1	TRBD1	TGTGCCAGCAGCCAGATGGTGTGGGACAGCGACACAGATACGCAGTATTTT	CASSQMVWDSDTDTQYF
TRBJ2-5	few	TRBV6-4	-	TGTGCCAGCAGTGAATACTTGGGAGAGACCCAGTACTTC	CASSEYLGETQYF
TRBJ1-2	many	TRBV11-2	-	TGTGCCAGCAGCTCCTATCAAGACTATGGCTACACCTTC	CASSSYQDYGYTF
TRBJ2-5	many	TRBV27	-	TGTGCCAGCAGTTTATCAGGGGAAAGAGGGGAGACCCAGTACTTC	CASSLSGERGETQYF
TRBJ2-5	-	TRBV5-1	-	TGCGCCAGCAGCTTGCGGGGAATCCAAGAGACCCAGTACTTC	CASSLRGIQETQYF
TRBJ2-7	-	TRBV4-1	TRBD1	TGCGCCAGCAGCCCGGGACAGGTGATCGAGCAGTACTTC	CASSPGQVIEQYF
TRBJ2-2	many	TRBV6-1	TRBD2	TGTGCCAGCAGACCTAGCGGGACCGGGTTTGGAGGGGAGCTGTTTTTT	CASRPSGTGFGGELFF
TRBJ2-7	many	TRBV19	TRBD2	TGTGCCAGTCCCGGGGGGAAGGACGGATCAAACGAGCAGTACTTC	CASPGGKDGSNEQYF
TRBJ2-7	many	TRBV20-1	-	TGCAGTGCTAGAGGGACGGGGCAGTTCTCCTACGAGCAGTACTTC	CSARGTGQFSYEQYF
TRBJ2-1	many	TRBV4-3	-	TGCGCCAGCAGCCAAGATGTACACAATGAGCAGTTCTTC	CASSQDVHNEQFF
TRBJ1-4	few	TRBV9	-	TGTGCCAGCAGCGCCGAGGGGGGGAATGAAAAACTGTTTTTT	CASSAEGGNEKLFF
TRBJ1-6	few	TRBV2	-	TGTGCCAGCAGTAGGGGTGAACTCTCTCATTCACCCCTCCACTTT	CASSRGELSHSPLHF
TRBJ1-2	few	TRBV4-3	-	TGCGCCAGCAGCCAAGAGGGCCAGGGCGTCTATGGCTACACCTTC	CASSQEGQGVYGYTF
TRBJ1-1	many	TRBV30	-	TGTGCCTCCTACTTCGCACTGGGGGCTCTTCGCACTGAAGCTTTCTTT	CASYFALGALRTEAFF
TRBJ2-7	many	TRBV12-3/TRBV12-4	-	TGTGCCAGCAGTCCTCGCACTATAGCCTACGAGCAGTACTTC	CASSPRTIAYEQYF
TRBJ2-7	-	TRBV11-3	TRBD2	TGTGCCAGCAGCTTGAACCTAGCGGGAGGCTACGAGCAGTACTTC	CASSLNLAGGYEQYF
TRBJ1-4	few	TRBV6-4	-	TGTGCCAGCATTGAAATCGGACCCTTCGGAAAACTGTTTTTT	CASIEIGPFGKLFF
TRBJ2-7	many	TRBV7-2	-	TGTGCCAGCAGCTTAGAGGTATTTGGTGAGCAGTACTTC	CASSLEVFGEQYF
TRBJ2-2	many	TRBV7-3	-	TGTGCCAGCAGTCCGGGACAAAACACCGGGGAGCTGTTTTTT	CASSPGQNTGELFF
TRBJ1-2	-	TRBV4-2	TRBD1	TGTGCCAGCAGCCAAGCATCGGGGACAGGGGGAAATGGCTACACCTTC	CASSQASGTGGNGYTF
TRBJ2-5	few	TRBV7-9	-	TGTGCCAGCAGCTTGTGGGAGGCGGCGTCTGGGACCCAGTACTTC	CASSLWEAASGTQYF
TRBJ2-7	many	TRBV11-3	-	TGTGCCAGCAGCTTAGCGGGGGATGTGTTCGAGCAGTACTTC	CASSLAGDVFEQYF
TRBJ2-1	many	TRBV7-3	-	TGTGCCAGCAGCCCTTGGGGGAGTTCGGCCAATGAGCAGTTCTTC	CASSPWGSSANEQFF
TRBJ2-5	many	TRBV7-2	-	TGTGCCAGCAGCTTAGAAATCCAAGAGACCCAGTACTTC	CASSLEIQETQYF
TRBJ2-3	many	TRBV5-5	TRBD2	TGTGCCAGCAGCTCTATTCTAGCGGGAGCCACAGATACGCAGTATTTT	CASSSILAGATDTQYF
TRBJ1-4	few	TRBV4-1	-	TGCGCCAGCAGCCCCAAGGGGACAACTAATGAAAAACTGTTTTTT	CASSPKGTTNEKLFF
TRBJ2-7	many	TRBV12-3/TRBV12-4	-	TGTGCCAGCAGTTTAGTGGCAGACTACGAGCAGTACTTC	CASSLVADYEQYF
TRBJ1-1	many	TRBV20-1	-	TGCAGTGAGGGTCTCATGAACACTGAAGCTTTCTTT	CSEGLMNTEAFF
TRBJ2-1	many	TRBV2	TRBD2	TGTGCCAGCTGGCTAGCGGGATGGTATGAGCAGTTCTTC	CASWLAGWYEQFF
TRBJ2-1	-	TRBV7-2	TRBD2	TGTGCCAGCAGCTTAGACTGGGCTAGCGGGGGAAATGAGCAGTTCTTC	CASSLDWASGGNEQFF
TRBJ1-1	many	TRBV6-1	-	TGTGCCAGCAGAGGGGGAGGGGGGAACACTGAAGCTTTCTTT	CASRGGGGNTEAFF
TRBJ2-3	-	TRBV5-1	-	TGCGCCAGCAGCTTGGTAGGGGATGGTACAGATACGCAGTATTTT	CASSLVGDGTDTQYF
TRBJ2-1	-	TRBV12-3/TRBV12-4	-	TGTGCCAGCAGTTTAAGCTGGTCAGAGCCAAAGGGGGAGCAGTTCTTC	CASSLSWSEPKGEQFF
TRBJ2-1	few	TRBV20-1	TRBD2	TGCAGTGCTTCGACCGGCGGGAGGGCAAGTGAGCAGTTCTTC	CSASTGGRASEQFF
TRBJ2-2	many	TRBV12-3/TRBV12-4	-	TGTGCCAGCAGTTTAAGGAGCCTAGCGCCCGGGGAGCTGTTTTTT	CASSLRSLAPGELFF
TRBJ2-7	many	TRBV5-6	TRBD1	TGTGCCAGCAGCGCCTCCGGGACAGAGACCTACGAGCAGTACTTC	CASSASGTETYEQYF
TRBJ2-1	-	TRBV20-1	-	TGCAGTGCAACGACTCTGTATGAGCAGTTCTTC	CSATTLYEQFF
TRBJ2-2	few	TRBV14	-	TGTGCCAGCAGCCTTAAAGTGTGGGCGGGGACCGGGGAGCTGTTTTTT	CASSLKVWAGTGELFF
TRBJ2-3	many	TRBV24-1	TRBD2	TGTGCCACCAGTGGAACTAGCGGGAGGGCCGTAGATACGCAGTATTTT	CATSGTSGRAVDTQYF
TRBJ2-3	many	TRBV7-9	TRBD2	TGTGCCAGCGGACTAGCGGGGACAGATACGCAGTATTTT	CASGLAGTDTQYF
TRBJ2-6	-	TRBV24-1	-	TGTGCCACCAGTGGAGCAGGGTCTGGGGCCAACGTCCTGACTTTC	CATSGAGSGANVLTF
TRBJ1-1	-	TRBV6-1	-	TGTGCCAGCAGCCCGCCGCCCCAGGGATTGACTGAAGCTTTCTTT	CASSPPPQGLTEAFF
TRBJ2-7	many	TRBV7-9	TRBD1	TGTGCCAGCAGCCCATGGGGGACAGGGAAGGGTTACGAGCAGTACTTC	CASSPWGTGKGYEQYF
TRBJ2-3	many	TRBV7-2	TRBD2	TGTGCCAGCAGCTTCCGACTAGCGGGAGGGAGGGATACGCAGTATTTT	CASSFRLAGGRDTQYF